These 27 T cell receptor beta chains originate from one sample sequenced in a study of blood T cells in healthy people across ages (dated by TCRdb to 2015 to 2017). The protocol used for the library was 5' RACE. The sequencer listed for this sample is Illumina HiSeq 2500. A second roughly 6 to 12 cycle PCR used a sample-barcoded 5' primer and a J-beta primer mix. Clones were called with MiXCR by TCRdb after fastp trimmed the public reads at Q25, and only in-frame beta chains were retained. Rows are combined by CDR3 protein, so each entry shows the most common genes and DNA. Across this sample there are about 1 million distinct CDR3 sequences, with 40% to 45% seen only once. The ten largest make up approximately 17% of the sample. Sequenced input: blood. These receptors originate from an older woman in good health.

This chain connects TRBV11-2 to TRBJ2-5; D ambiguous. There are 14 residues in the CDR3. Trimming shortened V by 0 bases and J by 4 bases, and 9 bases separated the two germline ends. Germline V gives CDR1 SGHAT, CDR2 FQNNGV. The CDR3 DNA reads as TGTGCCAGCAGCTTAGATCAGAAGTCAGAGACCCAGTACTTC. Encoded protein: CASSLDQKSETQYF.

This clonotype was observed a few times. The rearrangement uses TRBV9 and TRBJ1-6; tentatively, D is TRBD1 (6 bases). The germline CDR1 and CDR2 sequences are SGDLS and YYNGEE. This CDR3 comprises 13 residues. Trimming shortened V by 3 bases and J by 7 bases, and 8 bases separated the two germline ends. The CDR3 DNA is TGTGCCAGCAGCGGGGGGGGCAATTCACCCCTCCACTTT. As protein: CASSGGGNSPLHF.

This clonotype was picked up a small number of times. The V gene is TRBV7-2, the J gene TRBJ1-2; D is unresolved. The CDR3 totals 15 residues. Germline CDR1 and CDR2: SGHTA and FQGNSA. V was pared by 4 bases and J by 4 bases, with 16 bases between. The DNA for the CDR3 is TGTGCCAGCAGCTGGGCCCGGCAGCCAATCTATGGCTACACCTTC. This translates into CASSWARQPIYGYTF.

This clonotype was detected a few times. The chain recombines TRBV7-9 with TRBJ1-1; a weak D match, TRBD1 (6 bases). V lost 6 bases and J 1 base, leaving 12 bases between the germline ends. The CDR3 totals 14 residues. CDR1 is SEHNR, CDR2 FQNEAQ, per germline (reference sequence). The CDR3 sequence is CASSTGIGNTEAFF. As DNA, the CDR3 is TGTGCCAGCAGTACAGGGATCGGGAACACTGAAGCTTTCTTT.

This clonotype was recorded a few times. This chain uses TRBV10-3 with TRBJ2-7, with D possibly matching TRBD2 (6 bases). Germline V gene data show CDR1 as ENHRY and CDR2 as SYGVKD. Trimming shortened V by 6 bases and J by 3 bases, and 18 bases separated the two germline ends. The length of the CDR3 is 15 residues. In DNA form, the CDR3 reads TGTGCCATCAGCGGAGGGACCACGGGACGCTACGAGCAGTACTTC. It translates to CAISGGTTGRYEQYF.

The chain recombines TRBV7-2 with TRBJ2-3, with D tentatively TRBD2 (5 bases). This CDR3 is built from 15 residues. Trimming shortened V by 2 bases and J by 4 bases, and 13 bases separated the two germline ends. Germline loops: CDR1 SGHTA, CDR2 FQGNSA. CDR3 DNA: TGTGCCAGCAGCTTAACCCCTCGGGGAGCAGATACGCAGTATTTT. Residues: CASSLTPRGADTQYF.

This clonotype was observed a single time. This may be a read error: a much more frequent sequence differs by one nucleotide. J is TRBJ2-5 and V is TRBV6-1; the match to TRBD2 covers 7 bases. Germline V CDR1 and CDR2: MNHNS, SASEGT. The CDR3 sequence is 16 residues long. CDR3 in amino acids: CASSGGFGGGQEAQYF. CDR3 sequence (DNA): TGTGCCAGCAGTGGGGGGTTCGGGGGAGGGCAAGAGGCCCAGTACTTC.

DNA for the CDR3: TGTGCCAGCAGTCCACAGGGATCCATTCAGTACTTC. Protein sequence: CASSPQGSIQYF. This chain uses TRBV12-3 or TRBV12-4 with TRBJ2-4; D possibly corresponds to TRBD1 (6 bases). With 5 bases removed from V and 9 bases from J, the gap between germline ends came to 11 bases. The CDR3 is 12 amino acids.

The rearrangement links TRBV7-2 to TRBJ2-1; D not resolved. V lost 5 bases and J lost 6, with 17 bases in between. Germline loops: CDR1 SGHTA, CDR2 FQGNSA. The CDR3 runs to 15 residues. CDR3 DNA: TGTGCCAGCAGCGCCCTCGTGGGTTGGATCAATGAGCAGTTCTTC. This encodes CASSALVGWINEQFF.

The rearrangement links TRBV27 to TRBJ1-6, with D unclear. The CDR3 totals 14 residues. V lost 5 bases to trimming and J lost 7 bases, with 12 bases between them. Looked up from germline, CDR1 is MNHEY and CDR2 is SMNVEV (reference sequence). The chain's CDR3 is CASSRVHGNSPLHF. CDR3 DNA: TGTGCCAGCAGTCGGGTACATGGCAATTCACCCCTCCACTTT.

This chain connects TRBV18 to TRBJ1-2; 8 bases match TRBD1. Germline CDR1 reads KGHSH; CDR2 reads LQKENI. V lost 4 bases and J lost 0; bases outside the gene matches: 4. The CDR3 length is 15 residues. The CDR3 loop reads CASSHGQGPNYGYTF. CDR3 DNA: TGTGCCAGCTCACATGGACAGGGCCCTAACTATGGCTACACCTTC. Full variable domain (missing parts from reference TRBV18 and TRBJ1-2): NAGVMQNPRHLVRRRGQEARLRCSPMKGHSHVYWYRQLPEEGLKFMVYLQKENIIDESGMPKERFSAEFPKEGPSILRIQQVVRGDSAAYFCASSHGQGPNYGYTFGSGTRLTVV.

Ten or more counts support this clonotype. This chain joins TRBV3-1 and TRBJ2-5; D unresolved. V shed 1 base and J shed 4 bases, with 4 bases lying between them. Germline loops: CDR1 LGHDT, CDR2 YNNKEL (reference sequence). This CDR3 has 12 residues. The CDR3 sequence: CASSQAGETQYF. CDR3 nucleotide sequence: TGTGCCAGCAGCCAAGCGGGAGAGACCCAGTACTTC.

This sequence joins TRBV12-3 or TRBV12-4 and TRBJ2-3; D unresolved. Deletions cut 1 base from V and 1 base from J, with 6 bases between. The length of the CDR3 is 14 residues. The CDR3 sequence: CASSLEIGTDTQYF. CDR3 coding DNA: TGTGCCAGCAGTTTAGAGATAGGCACAGATACGCAGTATTTT.

This clonotype appeared a few times. The V call is TRBV9, the J call TRBJ2-1; a weak D match, TRBD1 (5 bases). The CDR3 extends over 15 amino acids. Germline CDR1 SGDLS, CDR2 YYNGEE. The ends were cut back, 0 bases at V and 8 bases at J, with 15 bases in the middle. In DNA, the CDR3 is TGTGCCAGCAGCGTAGGTTCAGGGATCGTGCATGAGCAGTTCTTC. Translating it yields CASSVGSGIVHEQFF.

This chain connects TRBV12-3 or TRBV12-4 to TRBJ2-3; D is unclear. Trimming removed 2 bases at V and 6 bases at J, with 18 bases between. The CDR3 covers 16 residues. In nucleotides, the CDR3 is TGTGCCAGCAGTTTAACCATAAACACGGTGGCGGATACGCAGTATTTT. Translation: CASSLTINTVADTQYF.

As regards this clonotype: A read error may produce the germline difference seen at one junction end. CDR3 sequence reads: CAGSYSAAGRYNEQFF. The CDR3 coding sequence is TGTGCCGGCAGTTACTCGGCCGCGGGACGCTACAATGAGCAGTTCTTC. The chain employs TRBV6-5 and TRBJ2-1, with a weak D call TRBD2 (6 bases). The CDR3 is 16 residues long. CDR1 MNHEY and CDR2 SVGAGI come from the germline V gene.

In this sample, this clonotype turned up a few times. The chain has TRBV6-1 and TRBJ2-5; D may be TRBD1 (6 bases). Per the germline V gene, CDR1 is MNHNS and CDR2 is SASEGT. There are 15 residues in the CDR3. V was pared by 8 bases and J by 0 bases, with 16 bases between. The CDR3 here is CASGRDTLYQETQYF. As DNA, the CDR3 is TGTGCCAGCGGACGGGACACCTTGTACCAAGAGACCCAGTACTTC.

The CDR3 reads CAAKREGASYNEQFF. Written as DNA, the CDR3 is TGCGCTGCAAAAAGAGAGGGGGCATCCTACAATGAGCAGTTCTTC. The V gene is TRBV5-1, the J gene TRBJ2-1, with 7 bases matching TRBD1. The CDR3 consists of 15 residues. Germline-derived CDR1 and CDR2 are SGHRS and YFSETQ.

This clonotype was detected only a few times. The chain employs TRBV20-1 and TRBJ2-1, with TRBD2 matching 7 bases. Germline loops: CDR1 DFQATT, CDR2 SNEGSKA (reference sequence). The CDR3 runs to 13 residues. V shed 3 bases, J shed 9 bases, and the junction held 8 bases outside the gene matches. The CDR3 here is CSASGGRTGEQFF. CDR3 nucleotides: TGCAGTGCTAGTGGCGGGAGAACCGGTGAGCAGTTCTTC.

The chain couples TRBV25-1 to TRBJ1-6; 9 nucleotides line up with TRBD1. V gave up 7 bases and J gave up 9 bases; unmatched junction bases: 7. The length of the CDR3 is 14 residues. CDR1 and CDR2 (germline): MGHDK, SYGVNS. CDR3 coding DNA: TGTGCCAGCACCCGGACAGGGGTGAGTTCACCCCTCCACTTT. It yields the protein CASTRTGVSSPLHF.

This clonotype was observed a few times. The chain has TRBV7-9 and TRBJ2-1, with D hard to call. The V gene's germline CDR1 is SEHNR and CDR2 FQNEAQ (reference sequence). Between the trimmed V and J ends, which lost 7 bases and 8 bases, there was a span of 9 bases. This CDR3 has 11 amino acids. The CDR3 here is CASTIIYEQFF. CDR3 bases: TGTGCCAGCACCATAATTTATGAGCAGTTCTTC.

The chain has TRBV7-8 and TRBJ2-7; 11 bases agree with TRBD2. The CDR3 is made up of 16 amino acids. The germline V gene has CDR1 SGHVS and CDR2 FQNEAQ. The J segment lost 0 bases and the V segment lost 5 bases, leaving 6 bases of the junction unmatched. CDR3 region: CASSLLAGVNSYEQYF. The DNA of the CDR3 is TGTGCCAGCAGCCTACTAGCGGGAGTGAACTCCTACGAGCAGTACTTC.

This clonotype was observed a few times. This CDR3 reads CASSFSGTGAPKTQYF. CDR3 nucleotides: TGTGCCAGCAGCTTTTCCGGGACAGGGGCACCGAAGACCCAGTACTTC. The chain is built from TRBV7-8 and TRBJ2-5; 10 nucleotides align to TRBD1. Unmatched junction bases numbered 10, after V lost 3 bases and J lost 6 bases. This CDR3 is built from 16 residues. Germline CDR1 reads SGHVS; CDR2 reads FQNEAQ.

CDR3 in DNA: TGCGCCAGCGGGGACGCCCAGAACTACGAGCAGTACTTC. Translation: CASGDAQNYEQYF. This chain uses TRBV5-1 with TRBJ2-5, with D perhaps TRBD1 or TRBD2 (5 bases each). With the DNA end fitting TRBJ2-7 better, the J assignment may be wrong. This CDR3 region has 13 residues. The germline V gene encodes CDR1 SGHRS and CDR2 YFSETQ.

The J gene is TRBJ1-4, the V gene TRBV18; D ambiguous. CDR3 length: 13 amino acids. Trimming cost V 1 base and J 8 bases, with 8 bases left between them. The germline CDR1 and CDR2 sequences are KGHSH and LQKENI. The CDR3 bases are TGTGCCAGCTCACCACAACGACGGGAAAAACTGTTTTTT. Translating it yields CASSPQRREKLFF. The full variable domain, in which reference TRBV18 and TRBJ1-4 provide the parts outside the CDR3, is NAGVMQNPRHLVRRRGQEARLRCSPMKGHSHVYWYRQLPEEGLKFMVYLQKENIIDESGMPKERFSAEFPKEGPSILRIQQVVRGDSAAYFCASSPQRREKLFFGSGTQLSVL.

V is TRBV20-1 and J is TRBJ1-5, with 9 positions matching TRBD1. This CDR3 comprises 13 residues. Per the germline V gene, CDR1 is DFQATT and CDR2 is SNEGSKA (reference sequence). The J segment lost 6 bases and the V segment lost 6 bases, leaving 6 bases of the junction unmatched. CDR3 residues: CSARDREIQPQHF. The CDR3 DNA is TGCAGTGCCCGGGACAGGGAGATTCAGCCCCAGCATTTT.

The CDR3 DNA is TGTGCCAGCAGTTTACTGGGACGGGGCTACAATGAGCAGTTCTTC. As protein: CASSLLGRGYNEQFF. The chain joins TRBV12-3 or TRBV12-4 to TRBJ2-1; D possibly matches TRBD1 or TRBD2 (5 bases each). The CDR3 totals 15 residues. Trimming stripped 2 bases from V and 3 bases from J, with 11 bases between.